Below, 32 T cell receptor beta chains from the same sample are listed, as sequenced in a study of T cells after yellow fever vaccination. TCRdb passed the 5' RACE reads through MiXCR, listing each CDR3 protein once. The repertoire holds 25,000 to 30,000 distinct CDR3 sequences, with 6% to 8% as singletons. The specimen comprised PBMCs, either bulk or a sorted T-cell subset (CD4+, CD8+, memory, or dextramer-sorted; not recorded which), sampled on the day of the yellow fever booster vaccination. The receptor source for this set is a man younger than 40 who received the YFV17D yellow fever vaccine.

This clonotype has ten or more counts. This chain joins TRBV28 and TRBJ2-5; D unresolved. The germline CDR1 and CDR2 sequences are MDHEN and SYDVKM. The CDR3 has 13 amino acids. Trimming removed 3 bases at V and 5 bases at J, with 10 bases between. The CDR3 DNA sequence: TGTGCCAGCAGTTTCCCCCTATCGGAGACCCAGTACTTC. Translated, it gives CASSFPLSETQYF.

This clonotype was counted at least ten times. This chain joins TRBV14 and TRBJ1-4, with 7 bases matching TRBD1. The CDR3 is 16 residues long. Germline V gene data show CDR1 as SGHDN and CDR2 as FVKESK. The V and J ends lost 1 base and 2 bases, in that order; junction bases with no gene match: 4. The CDR3 DNA sequence: TGTGCCAGCAGCCAAGCCATGGGACAGACTAATGAAAAACTGTTTTTT. Translating it yields CASSQAMGQTNEKLFF.

This clonotype was counted at least ten times. V usage is TRBV12-3 or TRBV12-4 and J usage is TRBJ1-1; D is ambiguous. The CDR3 covers 13 residues. V lost 6 bases and J 7 bases, leaving 15 bases between the germline ends. The CDR3: CASSPLEPFEAFF. CDR3 DNA: TGTGCCAGCAGCCCCCTCGAGCCGTTTGAAGCTTTCTTT.

Notes on this clonotype: A much larger clone is a single base away; this may be a read error. V usage is TRBV12-3 or TRBV12-4 and J usage is TRBJ1-3; no definite D call. CDR3 length: 12 residues. The CDR3 protein is CASTPRRNTLYF. Written as DNA, the CDR3 is TGTGCCAGCACCCCGAGACGTAACACCCTATATTTT.

This clonotype came up many times. This chain links TRBV6-5 with TRBJ2-3, with D maybe TRBD1 (6 bases). V was trimmed by 11 bases and J by 1 base, leaving 13 bases between them. The CDR3 runs to 13 residues. In germline, CDR1 is MNHEY, CDR2 SVGAGI. CDR3 DNA: TGTGCCGCCCGACCAGGGGGCACAGATACGCAGTATTTT. This encodes CAARPGGTDTQYF.

This clonotype was detected many times. The V call is TRBV6-2 or TRBV6-3, the J call TRBJ2-7; D is perhaps TRBD1 (6 bases). From germline, CDR1 is MNHEY and CDR2 SVGEGT. CDR3 length equals 13 residues. Trimming shortened V by 8 bases and J by 4 bases, and 15 bases separated the two germline ends. CDR3 nucleotides: TGTGCCAGCGCCGGGACACCTTTATACGAGCAGTACTTC. Translation gives CASAGTPLYEQYF.

This clonotype has a count of ten or more. The chain employs TRBV27 and TRBJ2-2; tentative D call: TRBD2 (6 bases). The V end lost 3 bases, the J end lost 7 bases, and 9 bases lay between the germline ends. Germline V gene sequence: CDR1 MNHEY, CDR2 SMNVEV (reference sequence). The CDR3 is 13 amino acids. Here the CDR3 DNA reads TGTGCCAGCAGTTTGGGGAGGCTCGGGGAGCTGTTTTTT. Translation gives CASSLGRLGELFF.

This clonotype was detected a few times. V usage is TRBV12-3 or TRBV12-4 and J usage is TRBJ2-5; TRBD2 agrees at 8 bases. The CDR3 sequence is 15 residues long. Trimming took 5 bases from V and 5 from J; bases not matched to a gene: 10. CDR3 DNA: TGTGCCAGCAGTGCGGCGCGGGGGGCGTCGGAGACCCAGTACTTC. This gives the protein CASSAARGASETQYF.

The chain uses TRBV5-4 and TRBJ2-1; 9 bases match TRBD2. CDR3 length: 15 amino acids. With 4 bases clipped from V and 8 bases from J, the junction kept 10 bases outside the gene matches. Germline assignment: CDR1 SGHNT and CDR2 YYREEE (reference sequence). In DNA, the CDR3 is TGTGCCAGCAGCCTAGCGGGAACGCGGGGGGATGAGCAGTTCTTC. Residues: CASSLAGTRGDEQFF.

This clonotype was found many times. The chain recombines TRBV12-3 or TRBV12-4 with TRBJ1-1; D gene unclear. The length of the CDR3 is 13 residues. The V end lost 1 base, the J end lost 6 bases, and 9 bases lay between the germline ends. CDR3 coding DNA: TGTGCCAGCAGTTTAGTAAGGTCAGCTGAAGCTTTCTTT. Its protein product is CASSLVRSAEAFF.

Comment on this clonotype: A much larger clone lies one base from this, so it may be a read error. The chain combines TRBV20-1 with TRBJ1-4; a possible D gene is TRBD1 (5 bases). This CDR3 is 14 amino acids long. V lost 3 bases and J lost 7, with 15 bases in between. In germline, CDR1 is DFQATT, CDR2 SNEGSKA (reference sequence). CDR3 loop: CSARTVRDSEKLFF. The CDR3 DNA sequence: TGCAGTGCTAGGACAGTGAGAGATAGTGAAAAACTGTTTTTT.

At least ten counts were recorded for this clonotype. This rearrangement joins TRBV6-2 or TRBV6-3 to TRBJ2-5; the D gene is possibly TRBD1 (5 bases). Trimming removed 8 bases from V and 6 bases from J, with 13 bases in between. Per germline, CDR1 MNHEY and CDR2 SVGEGT. The CDR3 is 12 amino acids. The CDR3 loop reads CASGQGPQTQYF. CDR3 bases: TGTGCCAGCGGGCAGGGCCCACAGACCCAGTACTTC.

This clonotype was found many times. This chain links TRBV20-1 with TRBJ2-2; 9 nucleotides agree with TRBD1. The V segment lost 5 bases and the J segment 4 bases; nucleotides outside the gene matches: 2. CDR1 is DFQATT, CDR2 SNEGSKA, per germline (reference sequence). This CDR3 spans 13 amino acids. CDR3: CSAGTGFTGELFF. CDR3 DNA sequence: TGCAGTGCTGGGACAGGGTTCACCGGGGAGCTGTTTTTT.

This clonotype was seen more than once but under ten times. This rearrangement joins TRBV20-1 to TRBJ2-1, with D possibly being TRBD1 or TRBD2 (5 bases each). CDR1 and CDR2 (germline): DFQATT, SNEGSKA (reference sequence). V lost 2 bases to trimming and J lost 9 bases, with 11 bases between them. The CDR3 has 12 amino acids. The CDR3 DNA is TGCAGTGCTAGAATGGGGGTAGGTGAGCAGTTCTTC. Translation: CSARMGVGEQFF.

At least ten counts were recorded for this clonotype. The chain carries TRBV3-1 and TRBJ1-4; no firm D call. The V gene lost 6 bases and the J gene lost 5 bases, with 13 bases spanning the gap. Germline values: CDR1 LGHDT, CDR2 YNNKEL (reference sequence). This CDR3 contains 14 residues. This CDR3 is CASSWGGMNEKLFF. CDR3 DNA: TGTGCCAGCAGTTGGGGAGGAATGAATGAAAAACTGTTTTTT.

This clonotype has ten or more counts. V and J are TRBV4-2 and TRBJ2-7; D uncertain. The germline CDR1 and CDR2 sequences are LGHNA and YNFKEQ. The CDR3 is made up of 14 amino acids. V lost 6 bases and J lost 4, with 16 bases in between. In nucleotides, the CDR3 is TGTGCCAGCAGGCGATTCGTTTTCGAGTACGAGCAGTACTTC. It yields the protein CASRRFVFEYEQYF.

This clonotype was seen ten or more times. The gene calls are TRBV7-9 and TRBJ2-5, with D unresolved. The CDR3 sequence is 13 residues long. Trimming shortened V by 1 base and J by 2 bases, and 5 bases separated the two germline ends. Per germline, CDR1 SEHNR and CDR2 FQNEAQ (reference sequence). CDR3 DNA: TGTGCCAGCAGCTTAGGCGGACAAGAGACCCAGTACTTC. It encodes CASSLGGQETQYF. Based on the CDR3 plus reference TRBV7-9 and TRBJ2-5, the full variable domain is DTGVSQNPRHKITKRGQNVTFRCDPISEHNRLYWYRQTLGQGPEFLTYFQNEAQLEKSRLLSDRFSAERPKGSFSTLEIQRTEQGDSAMYLCASSLGGQETQYFGPGTRLLVL.

This clonotype was picked up many times. The chain links TRBV3-1 to TRBJ2-7, with no clear D. Germline V gene sequence: CDR1 LGHDT, CDR2 YNNKEL (reference sequence). Trimming removed 5 bases at V and 4 bases at J, with 9 bases between. The CDR3 is 12 residues long. The CDR3 DNA follows: TGTGCCAGCAGCTACGGGCCTTACGAGCAGTACTTC. Translation gives CASSYGPYEQYF.

This clonotype was detected many times. This rearrangement joins TRBV7-9 to TRBJ2-7; D gene unclear. Germline CDR1 and CDR2: SEHNR and FQNEAQ (reference sequence). This CDR3 is 13 amino acids long. Trimming cost V 3 bases and J 7 bases, with 13 bases left between them. CDR3 amino acids: CASSFGDLGEQYF. The CDR3, as DNA: TGTGCCAGCAGCTTCGGAGACCTGGGGGAGCAGTACTTC.

The rearrangement links TRBV10-3 to TRBJ2-5; TRBD2 aligns across 9 bases. Germline trimming cut 11 bases from V and 5 bases from J; bases unmatched to any gene: 12. The CDR3 length is 14 residues. Germline V gene data show CDR1 as ENHRY and CDR2 as SYGVKD. CDR3: CASHGREGRETQYF. The CDR3 coding sequence is TGTGCCTCCCATGGGCGGGAGGGTCGGGAGACCCAGTACTTC.

The chain uses TRBV6-2 or TRBV6-3 and TRBJ2-7; D is perhaps TRBD1 (6 bases). In germline, CDR1 is MNHEY, CDR2 SVGEGT. The germline V and J ends were trimmed by 5 bases and 0 bases, with 14 bases remaining between them. CDR3 length equals 15 residues. This CDR3 reads CASSDRDNYSYEQYF. The CDR3 nucleotides read TGTGCCAGCAGTGACCGGGACAACTACTCCTACGAGCAGTACTTC.

This clonotype has a count of ten or more. This chain connects TRBV3-1 to TRBJ1-3, with D unresolved. The V gene's germline CDR1 is LGHDT and CDR2 YNNKEL (reference sequence). This CDR3 has 14 residues. Trimming pared 6 bases from V and 0 bases from J, leaving 9 bases between. The CDR3 protein is CASSSAGSGNTIYF. The CDR3 DNA is TGTGCCAGCAGTTCGGCGGGCTCTGGAAACACCATATATTTT.

In its sample, this clonotype is medium-sized. This chain joins TRBV7-9 and TRBJ2-2; 8 positions agree with TRBD2. The CDR3 loop spans 20 amino acids. The V gene end was trimmed by 4 bases and the J gene end by 0 bases; junction bases not matched to a gene: 16. Germline CDR1 reads SEHNR; CDR2 reads FQNEAQ (reference sequence). CDR3 amino acids: CASSSTPGLDVISNTGELFF. CDR3 nucleotides: TGTGCCAGCAGCTCTACCCCGGGACTAGATGTGATATCGAACACCGGGGAGCTGTTTTTT. The full variable domain, completed using reference TRBV7-9 and TRBJ2-2, is DTGVSQNPRHKITKRGQNVTFRCDPISEHNRLYWYRQTLGQGPEFLTYFQNEAQLEKSRLLSDRFSAERPKGSFSTLEIQRTEQGDSAMYLCASSSTPGLDVISNTGELFFGEGSRLTVL.

This clonotype appeared a few times. The genes are TRBV6-1 and TRBJ1-1; perhaps TRBD1 as D (5 bases). V lost 7 bases and J lost 1, with 13 bases in between. This CDR3 region has 14 residues. The V gene's germline CDR1 is MNHNS and CDR2 SASEGT. As DNA, the CDR3 is TGTGCCAGCACCAAATTGGGGGGGAACACTGAAGCTTTCTTT. Protein product: CASTKLGGNTEAFF.

In this sample, this clonotype turned up a few times. The gene calls are TRBV7-2 and TRBJ2-3; D may be TRBD2 (7 bases). There are 13 residues in the CDR3. Trimming pared 11 bases from V and 4 bases from J, leaving 16 bases between. Germline V CDR1 and CDR2: SGHTA, FQGNSA. This CDR3 is CASKGGGADTQYF. CDR3 DNA: TGTGCCTCGAAGGGGGGGGGGGCAGATACGCAGTATTTT.

The CDR3 spells CSADQGARGYTF. The DNA for the CDR3 is TGCAGTGCTGACCAGGGGGCGCGGGGCTACACCTTC. The rearrangement uses TRBV20-1 and TRBJ1-2, with 8 bases identical to TRBD1. The germline V gene has CDR1 DFQATT and CDR2 SNEGSKA (reference sequence). The CDR3 is made up of 12 amino acids. V lost 5 bases, J lost 8 bases, and 7 bases stayed unmatched.

The sample holds many counts of this clonotype. The chain employs TRBV6-5 and TRBJ1-5; D gene ambiguous. Germline V gives CDR1 MNHEY, CDR2 SVGAGI. V lost 2 bases to trimming and J lost 4 bases, with 12 bases between them. The CDR3 spans 15 residues. The CDR3 region is CASSYEAGDNQPQHF. The CDR3 DNA reads TGTGCCAGCAGTTACGAGGCAGGTGATAATCAGCCCCAGCATTTT.

In this sample, this clonotype turned up a few times. V is TRBV5-5 and J is TRBJ1-5; D not certain. From germline, CDR1 is SGHKS and CDR2 YYEKEE (reference sequence). Deletions cut 0 bases from V and 4 bases from J, with 14 bases between. The CDR3 extends over 16 amino acids. The CDR3: CASSLVGDLVNQPQHF. As DNA, the CDR3 is TGTGCCAGCAGCTTGGTCGGAGACTTGGTAAATCAGCCCCAGCATTTT.

The chain employs TRBV27 and TRBJ1-1, with unresolved D. Looked up from germline, CDR1 is MNHEY and CDR2 is SMNVEV (reference sequence). The V end lost 6 bases, the J end lost 1 base, and 3 bases lay between the germline ends. This CDR3 is 11 amino acids long. DNA for the CDR3: TGTGCCAGCAGAAGGAACACTGAAGCTTTCTTT. It yields the protein CASRRNTEAFF.

This clonotype was seen repeatedly, ten times or more. The genes are TRBV3-1 and TRBJ2-7; D is uncertain. The germline gives CDR1 LGHDT, CDR2 YNNKEL (reference sequence). Trimming left V 0 bases short and J 8 bases short, with 14 bases between. This CDR3 is built from 14 residues. As DNA, the CDR3 is TGTGCCAGCAGCCAAGACTTAGGGAAGACCCAGCAGTACTTC. Protein product: CASSQDLGKTQQYF.

This clonotype appeared many times. The rearrangement joins TRBV28 to TRBJ2-7; 7 nucleotides line up with TRBD2. V lost 6 bases, J lost 3 bases, and 2 bases stayed unmatched. Germline V CDR1 and CDR2: MDHEN, SYDVKM. This CDR3 is built from 12 residues. CDR3 residues: CASRGEGYEQYF. The DNA of the CDR3 is TGTGCCAGCAGAGGGGAGGGCTACGAGCAGTACTTC.

This rearrangement joins TRBV3-1 to TRBJ1-2, with D unresolved. The germline gives CDR1 LGHDT, CDR2 YNNKEL (reference sequence). The CDR3 runs to 17 residues. V was cut by 10 bases and J by 4 bases, with 28 bases left in between. The CDR3 DNA reads as TGTGCCACCACCCAAGGTCTAACCGTCATTAACCCCTATGGCTACACCTTC. Translated, it gives CATTQGLTVINPYGYTF.